The sequence of this TCR beta chain was determined in a study of blood T cell repertoires in COVID-19. On the study more broadly: COVID-19 samples from acute and convalescent phases originated in the United States, Italy and Spain.

As handled by the study authors: Amplification of reference gene primers was used by the study to estimate nucleated cell counts. TCRdb's table, derived via immunoSEQ multiplex PCR, lists solely in-frame clones and lacks some. D and trimming were read from the DNA, whereas the V and J calls and clone size are those reported in that table. The sample contains 120,000 or so clones, around 90% of which appear only once. CDR3 length equals 14 residues. From germline, CDR1 is MGHRA and CDR2 YSYEKL. The V segment lost 4 bases and the J segment 4 bases; nucleotides outside the gene matches: 2. Sequencing was performed on peripheral blood. The chain links TRBV4-1 to TRBJ1-3; 9 bases are a match to TRBD1. The source is a human donor in a cohort sampled during active COVID-19. The CDR3 coding sequence is TGCGCCAGCAGCCTCGGACAGGGGGGAAACACCATATATTTT. This sequence encodes CASSLGQGGNTIYF.